Each of the 15 T cell receptor beta chains below was sequenced from the same sample in a study of T cell repertoires in cytomegalovirus infection. Their specific antigens are unknown. TCRdb reprocessed the reads with MiXCR, giving one entry per CDR3 protein. The sample carries 200,000 or so distinct CDR3 sequences, 35% to 45% recorded once. The starting material was CD8+ T cells from cultured PBMCs, obtained from culture after CMV antigen stimulation. These receptors came from a human donor in good health (CMV status not recorded). Some clones in this sample may be carry-over from other donors' samples.

The chain uses TRBV27 and TRBJ2-7, with a weak D call TRBD2 (6 bases). In germline, CDR1 is MNHEY, CDR2 SMNVEV (reference sequence). Trimming cost V 7 bases and J 4 bases, with 14 bases left between them. CDR3 length: 13 amino acids. CDR3 sequence: CASTPPGSYEQYF. CDR3 in DNA: TGTGCCAGCACTCCGCCCGGGAGTTACGAGCAGTACTTC.

The chain carries TRBV7-3 and TRBJ1-1; weak D call: TRBD1 (5 bases). CDR1 SGHTA and CDR2 FQGTGA come from the germline V gene. The CDR3 runs 13 residues. V was trimmed by 7 bases and J by 5 bases, leaving 14 bases between them. Written as DNA, the CDR3 is TGTGCCAGCAAAGCCGCCGGGGGAACTGAAGCTTTCTTT. Protein: CASKAAGGTEAFF.

There are many counts of this clonotype. The rearrangement links TRBV4-2 to TRBJ1-2; 7 bases are shared with TRBD1. V shed 2 bases, J shed 3 bases, and the junction held 6 bases outside the gene matches. CDR1 is LGHNA, CDR2 YNFKEQ, per germline. The CDR3 length is 15 residues. The CDR3 loop is CASSQSRTGYYGYTF. CDR3 nucleotide sequence: TGTGCCAGCAGCCAATCACGGACAGGCTACTATGGCTACACCTTC.

This clonotype turned up a few times. The chain employs TRBV12-3 or TRBV12-4 and TRBJ1-6, with D unclear. With 3 bases removed from V and 11 bases from J, the gap between germline ends came to 17 bases. The CDR3 covers 15 residues. The CDR3 region is CASSFTRAAGTPLHF. For the CDR3, the DNA is TGTGCCAGCAGTTTCACGAGGGCCGCCGGGACACCCCTCCACTTT.

The sample holds many counts of this clonotype. This CDR3 is CSAKPGQGNNEKLFF. In nucleotides, the CDR3 is TGCAGTGCTAAGCCGGGACAGGGTAACAATGAAAAACTGTTTTTT. The chain recombines TRBV20-1 with TRBJ1-4, with 9 bases matching TRBD1. The V gene end was trimmed by 4 bases and the J gene end by 5 bases; junction bases not matched to a gene: 8. CDR1 is DFQATT and CDR2 is SNEGSKA in the germline V gene (reference sequence). This CDR3 has 15 amino acids.

The V call is TRBV6-6, the J call TRBJ2-1; D gene uncertain. From germline, CDR1 is MNHNY and CDR2 SVGAGI (reference sequence). CDR3 size: 13 residues. V dropped 2 bases and J dropped 0 bases, with 2 bases sitting between them. The CDR3 coding sequence is TGTGCCAGCAGTTACAACTCCTACAATGAGCAGTTCTTC. Translation gives CASSYNSYNEQFF.

The genes are TRBV7-9 and TRBJ2-5; 8 bases fit TRBD2. In germline, CDR1 is SEHNR, CDR2 FQNEAQ (reference sequence). This CDR3 is built from 15 residues. Losses at the gene ends were 5 bases for V and 2 bases for J; bases not matched to a gene: 7. The CDR3: CASSKGASGQETQYF. The CDR3 DNA reads TGTGCCAGCAGCAAAGGGGCTAGCGGGCAAGAGACCCAGTACTTC.

The J gene is TRBJ2-1, the V gene TRBV19; tentative D call: TRBD1 (6 bases). V shed 10 bases and J shed 0 bases, with 13 bases lying between them. The CDR3 consists of 14 residues. CDR1 LNHDA and CDR2 SQIVND come from the germline V gene (reference sequence). CDR3 region: CATQGHSSYNEQFF. The CDR3 DNA is TGTGCCACCCAGGGGCACAGCTCCTACAATGAGCAGTTCTTC.

This chain connects TRBV7-3 to TRBJ2-6; 9 positions agree with TRBD1. The CDR3 runs 17 residues. Germline CDR1 is SGHTA and CDR2 is FQGTGA. V lost 5 bases, J lost 2 bases, and 7 bases stayed unmatched. CDR3 DNA sequence: TGTGCCAGCAGCCCCACAAGGACAGGGGCTGGGGCCAACGTCCTGACTTTC. Protein product: CASSPTRTGAGANVLTF.

The chain is built from TRBV5-4 and TRBJ2-3; 12 nucleotides agree with TRBD2. Unmatched junction bases numbered 4, after V lost 3 bases and J lost 5 bases. Germline values: CDR1 SGHNT, CDR2 YYREEE (reference sequence). The CDR3 loop spans 15 amino acids. CDR3 amino acids: CASSSSGGDRDTQYF. CDR3 sequence (DNA): TGTGCCAGCAGCTCTAGCGGGGGGGATAGAGATACGCAGTATTTT.

The chain has TRBV12-3 or TRBV12-4 and TRBJ1-1; possibly TRBD1 for D (5 bases). The CDR3 sequence is 13 residues long. With 7 bases removed from V and 5 bases from J, the gap between germline ends came to 14 bases. CDR3 region: CASTGEGRTEAFF. The CDR3 DNA reads as TGTGCCAGCACCGGAGAGGGGAGGACTGAAGCTTTCTTT.

This clonotype was found a few times. This chain uses TRBV4-2 with TRBJ2-3; tentatively, D is TRBD2 (5 bases). Germline V CDR1 and CDR2: LGHNA, YNFKEQ. This CDR3 spans 13 amino acids. Trimming pared 3 bases from V and 12 bases from J, leaving 16 bases between. The CDR3 region is CASSQAGNSPQYF. The CDR3 nucleotides read TGTGCCAGCAGCCAGGCGGGTAACAGCCCCCAGTATTTT.

The rearrangement joins TRBV23-1 to TRBJ2-2, with a weak D call TRBD2 (5 bases). TRBV23-1 is known as an ORF, though its function is uncertain. The V and J ends lost 4 bases and 4 bases respectively, with 25 bases between them. This CDR3 contains 19 residues. CDR3 DNA: TGCGCCAGCAGTCCTCCCCACTCTAGCTCCGGCGGTGGCACCGGGGAGCTGTTTTTT. Translating it yields CASSPPHSSSGGGTGELFF.

This clonotype was counted only a few times. V usage is TRBV4-2 and J usage is TRBJ1-4; tentatively, D is TRBD1 (6 bases). The CDR3 is 16 amino acids. From germline, CDR1 is LGHNA and CDR2 YNFKEQ. Trimming took off 3 bases at V and 12 bases at J, with 23 bases between the two ends. The chain's CDR3 is CASSQETGLRKMELFF. In nucleotides, the CDR3 is TGTGCCAGCAGCCAGGAGACAGGTCTGAGAAAAATGGAACTGTTTTTT.

In this sample, this clonotype turned up a few times. This chain uses TRBV27 with TRBJ2-1; 8 bases map to TRBD1. The CDR3 runs to 14 residues. The germline V gene has CDR1 MNHEY and CDR2 SMNVEV (reference sequence). With 7 bases clipped from V and 3 bases from J, the junction kept 5 bases outside the gene matches. DNA for the CDR3: TGTGCCAGCAAAAGGACAGGGATCTACAATGAGCAGTTCTTC. This sequence encodes CASKRTGIYNEQFF.